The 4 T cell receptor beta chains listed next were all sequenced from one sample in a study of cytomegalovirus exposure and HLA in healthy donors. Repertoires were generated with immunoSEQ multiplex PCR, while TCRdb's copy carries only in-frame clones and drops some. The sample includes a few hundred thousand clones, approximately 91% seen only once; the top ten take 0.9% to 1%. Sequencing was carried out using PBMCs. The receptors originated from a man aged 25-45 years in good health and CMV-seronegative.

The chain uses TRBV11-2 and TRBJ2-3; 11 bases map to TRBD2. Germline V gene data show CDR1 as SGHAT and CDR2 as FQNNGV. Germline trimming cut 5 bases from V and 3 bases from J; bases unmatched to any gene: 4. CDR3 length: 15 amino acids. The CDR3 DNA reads TGTGCCAGCAGCACCGGGACTAGCGGTACAGATACGCAGTATTTT. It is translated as CASSTGTSGTDTQYF.

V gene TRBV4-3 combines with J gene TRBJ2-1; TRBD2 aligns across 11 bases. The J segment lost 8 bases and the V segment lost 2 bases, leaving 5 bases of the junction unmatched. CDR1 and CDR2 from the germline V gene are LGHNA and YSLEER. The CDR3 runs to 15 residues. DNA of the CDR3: TGCGCCAGCAGCCAAACGACTAGCGGGGTCTATGAGCAGTTCTTC. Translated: CASSQTTSGVYEQFF.

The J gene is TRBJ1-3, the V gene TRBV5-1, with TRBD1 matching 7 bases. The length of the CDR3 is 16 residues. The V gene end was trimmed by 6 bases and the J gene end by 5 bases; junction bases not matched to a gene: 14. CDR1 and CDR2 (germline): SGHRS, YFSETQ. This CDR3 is CASTLGTEAWRNTIYF. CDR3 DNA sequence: TGCGCCAGCACACTTGGGACAGAAGCTTGGCGAAACACCATATATTTT.

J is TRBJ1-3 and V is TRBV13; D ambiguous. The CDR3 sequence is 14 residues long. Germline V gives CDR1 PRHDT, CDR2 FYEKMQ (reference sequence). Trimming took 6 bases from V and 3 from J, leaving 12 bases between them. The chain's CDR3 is CASSVSGFGNTIYF. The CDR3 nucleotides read TGTGCCAGCAGTGTCTCCGGGTTTGGAAACACCATATATTTT.